The source of this T cell receptor beta chain is a study of early T cells in non-severe SARS-CoV-2 infection. This clonotype showed up just a few times. In TCRdb, the 5' RACE reads were re-called with MiXCR into one record per CDR3 protein. The sample includes 54,000 or so distinct CDR3 sequences, approximately 5.6% of them seen just once. The length of the CDR3 is 14 residues. Germline CDR1 is LNHDA and CDR2 is SQIVND (reference sequence). Trimming shortened V by 7 bases and J by 6 bases, and 16 bases separated the two germline ends. The specimen was whole blood. This TCR derives from an adult who was a healthcare worker with PCR-confirmed SARS-CoV-2 infection or an uninfected control (not recorded which). V usage is TRBV19 and J usage is TRBJ2-1, with a possible D match to TRBD2 (6 bases). The CDR3 sequence: CASNERAVFNEQFF. CDR3 nucleotide sequence: TGTGCCAGTAACGAGCGGGCAGTCTTCAATGAGCAGTTCTTC. Together with reference TRBV19 and TRBJ2-1, the CDR3 gives the full variable domain: DGGITQSPKYLFRKEGQNVTLSCEQNLNHDAMYWYRQDPGQGLRLIYYSQIVNDFQKGDIAEGYSVSREKKESFPLTVTSAQKNPTAFYLCASNERAVFNEQFFGPGTRLTVL.